A single T cell receptor beta chain is shown here with its context. The sample holds other DNA sequences that translate to the same CDR3. V lost 0 bases and J lost 3; bases outside the gene matches: 3. The CDR3 is 14 residues long. Per the germline V gene, CDR1 is SGHDT and CDR2 is YYEEEE. This specimen comes from a study of Ad26.COV2.S vaccination and SARS-CoV-2 variants. Treatment given: over 15 received Ad26.COV2.S at low or high dose, single or two shots; about 5 received placebo; per-sample allocation not given. Following the first vaccine or placebo injection, samples were taken on day 63. Assay used: immunoSEQ multiplex PCR; TCRdb lists only in-frame clones, some missing. The sample lists more than 300,000 clones, about 89% occurring once.

The TCR sequence derives from a person aged 18-65 years who received the Ad26.COV2.S COVID-19 vaccine or a placebo. Sequenced here: peripheral blood, sampled in a trial of Ad26.COV2.S vaccine versus placebo. The chain links TRBV5-6 to TRBJ2-7, with 7 bases fitting TRBD1. CDR3 in DNA: TGTGCCAGCAGCTTGGGGACAGGCCTCTACGAGCAGTACTTC. Its translation: CASSLGTGLYEQYF.